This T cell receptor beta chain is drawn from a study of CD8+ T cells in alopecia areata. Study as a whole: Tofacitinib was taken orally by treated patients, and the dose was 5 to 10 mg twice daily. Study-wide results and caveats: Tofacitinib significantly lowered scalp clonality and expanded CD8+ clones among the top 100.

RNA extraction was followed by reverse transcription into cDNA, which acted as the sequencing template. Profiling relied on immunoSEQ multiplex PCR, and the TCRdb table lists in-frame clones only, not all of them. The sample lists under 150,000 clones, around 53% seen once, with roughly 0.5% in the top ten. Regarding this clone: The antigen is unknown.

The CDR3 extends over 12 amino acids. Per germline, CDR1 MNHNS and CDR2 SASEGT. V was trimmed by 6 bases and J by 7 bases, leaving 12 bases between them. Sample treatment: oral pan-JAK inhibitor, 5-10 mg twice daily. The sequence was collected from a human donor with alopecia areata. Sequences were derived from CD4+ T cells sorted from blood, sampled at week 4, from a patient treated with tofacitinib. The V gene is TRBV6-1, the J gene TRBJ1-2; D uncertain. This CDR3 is CASRTPLPGYTF. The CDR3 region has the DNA TGTGCCAGCAGGACACCACTTCCTGGCTACACCTTC.